The rows below give T cell receptor beta chains drawn from one sample of a study of T cell repertoires in cytomegalovirus infection. A single record per CDR3 protein comes from TCRdb applying MiXCR to the reads. Altogether some 320,000 distinct CDR3 sequences are present, over 7.5% being singletons, with the ten largest covering about 3.9%. Sequencing was carried out using PBMCs. These receptors all come from a human donor in good health (CMV status not recorded). Some clones in this sample may be carry-over from other donors' samples. CDR3s include the opening cysteine and the closing phenylalanine or tryptophan. Fields, in order: J gene, D gene, V gene, clone size, CDR3 protein, CDR3 DNA. D genes are given only for firm matches. Size tells how often a clone was seen (once, few, many) or the class of an expanded clone, and some rows leave it out.

TRBJ1-1	-	TRBV27	few	CASRPAGGNTEAFF	TGTGCCAGCCGGCCGGCGGGGGGGAACACTGAAGCTTTCTTT
TRBJ2-1	-	TRBV5-5	-	CASSHTLGRSYNEQFF	TGTGCCAGCAGCCACACCCTGGGGAGATCGTACAATGAGCAGTTCTTC
TRBJ2-6	TRBD1	TRBV7-2	many	CASSPQGAFSGANVLTF	TGTGCCAGCAGCCCTCAGGGGGCGTTCTCTGGGGCCAACGTCCTGACTTTC
TRBJ1-5	-	TRBV4-2	many	CASSPSPRTVNQPQHF	TGTGCCAGCAGCCCCTCTCCCCGGACAGTTAATCAGCCCCAGCATTTT
TRBJ1-1	-	TRBV25-1	many	CASSEGGTTEAFF	TGTGCCAGCAGTGAAGGGGGCACCACTGAAGCTTTCTTT
TRBJ1-1	-	TRBV7-2	many	CASSSGAISTEAFF	TGTGCCAGCAGCTCCGGGGCCATCAGCACTGAAGCTTTCTTT
TRBJ2-1	TRBD2	TRBV7-9	-	CASSLVRGVSSYNEQFF	TGTGCCAGCAGCTTAGTCCGGGGGGTATCGTCCTACAATGAGCAGTTCTTC
TRBJ2-3	-	TRBV10-3	-	CAIRSPAGRNTDTQYF	TGTGCCATCAGATCCCCCGCGGGGCGTAATACAGATACGCAGTATTTT
TRBJ2-2	-	TRBV10-3	few	CAISEQGKNTGELFF	TGTGCCATCAGTGAGCAGGGGAAGAACACCGGGGAGCTGTTTTTT
TRBJ2-3	TRBD1	TRBV29-1	-	CSVEDRQGVTDTQYF	TGCAGCGTTGAAGATCGACAGGGGGTAACAGATACGCAGTATTTT
TRBJ1-2	-	TRBV20-1	many	CSVGQLNYGYTF	TGCAGTGTTGGGCAGCTGAACTATGGCTACACCTTC
TRBJ1-5	-	TRBV6-2/TRBV6-3	few	CASSRSVGSNQPQHF	TGTGCCAGCAGTCGATCGGTAGGGAGCAATCAGCCCCAGCATTTT
TRBJ2-7	-	TRBV11-2	few	CASIPRVGYEQYF	TGTGCCAGCATCCCCCGGGTAGGGTACGAGCAGTACTTC
TRBJ1-1	-	TRBV5-6	-	CASSLVGQLRDTEAFF	TGTGCCAGCAGCTTGGTAGGGCAGTTAAGAGACACTGAAGCTTTCTTT
TRBJ2-7	TRBD2	TRBV12-3/TRBV12-4	-	CASTSGLAGGLSYEQYF	TGTGCCAGCACCTCGGGACTAGCGGGAGGCCTTTCCTACGAGCAGTACTTC
TRBJ2-7	TRBD2	TRBV28	many	CAGSGDSYEQYF	TGTGCCGGAAGCGGGGACTCCTACGAGCAGTACTTC
TRBJ2-1	TRBD2	TRBV7-2	-	CASSLALSGRMNEQFF	TGTGCCAGCAGCTTAGCGCTTAGCGGGAGAATGAATGAGCAGTTCTTC
TRBJ2-5	TRBD1	TRBV9	few	CASSPRQGRYEETQYF	TGTGCCAGCAGCCCACGACAGGGAAGGTATGAGGAGACCCAGTACTTC
TRBJ1-2	-	TRBV5-6	many	CASSPGVLYGYTF	TGTGCCAGCAGCCCAGGGGTCCTCTATGGCTACACCTTC
TRBJ2-3	-	TRBV11-2	-	CASSLRLTTDTQYF	TGTGCCAGCAGCTTAAGGCTCACCACAGATACGCAGTATTTT
TRBJ2-1	-	TRBV10-3	few	CAIRMGQGAPETSGRPFF	TGTGCCATCAGGATGGGACAGGGGGCCCCCGAGACTAGCGGGAGGCCGTTCTTC
TRBJ1-1	-	TRBV5-6	-	CASSKVGNTEAFF	TGTGCCAGCAGCAAGGTGGGGAACACTGAAGCTTTCTTT
TRBJ2-3	TRBD1	TRBV12-3/TRBV12-4	many	CASSYGQGATDTQYF	TGTGCCAGCAGTTACGGACAGGGGGCTACAGATACGCAGTATTTT
TRBJ2-3	-	TRBV5-4	many	CASSLAVPGLDTDTQYF	TGTGCCAGCAGCTTGGCCGTCCCGGGACTTGACACAGATACGCAGTATTTT
TRBJ1-1	-	TRBV11-2	many	CASSLGGYSNTEAFF	TGTGCCAGCAGCTTAGGAGGGTACAGCAACACTGAAGCTTTCTTT
TRBJ2-2	TRBD1	TRBV7-6	many	CATIPGRDSLNTGELFF	TGTGCCACCATCCCGGGTCGGGACAGTCTGAACACCGGGGAGCTGTTTTTT
TRBJ1-4	-	TRBV20-1	few	CSASYNEKLFF	TGCAGTGCTAGCTACAATGAAAAACTGTTTTTT
TRBJ1-2	-	TRBV4-1	many	CASSLLSGGDIRGYTF	TGTGCCAGCAGCCTGTTATCGGGGGGGGATATCCGTGGCTACACCTTC
TRBJ2-1	-	TRBV20-1	many	CSARGGVQSAGHEQFF	TGCAGTGCTAGGGGTGGGGTTCAGTCCGCGGGCCATGAGCAGTTCTTC
TRBJ2-2	TRBD2	TRBV7-2	many	CASSTDGGRLTGELFF	TGTGCCAGCAGCACCGACGGCGGGAGGCTCACCGGGGAGCTGTTTTTT
TRBJ2-3	-	TRBV4-2	many	CASSQEGRSSTDTQYF	TGTGCCAGCAGCCAAGAAGGCCGGAGTAGCACAGATACGCAGTATTTT
TRBJ1-2	-	TRBV7-9	many	CASSLPPPANYGYTF	TGTGCCAGCAGCTTACCCCCACCGGCTAACTATGGCTACACCTTC